One and the same sample provided the 27 T cell receptor beta chains below, sequenced in a study of human T cells and chemical hapten exposure. TCRdb recomputed calls from the RACE reads with MiXCR, one row per CDR3 protein. Among 300,000 to 450,000 distinct CDR3 sequences listed, roughly 4.8% were seen once. The time point here: patch test 1, 2 weeks after DPC sensitization. As to treatment: therapeutic diphenylcyclopropenone sensitization with weekly scalp DPC. Source: whole blood, taken in connection with sensitization to the hapten diphenylcyclopropenone (DPC). The receptors shown here come from a woman aged 45 to 65 with alopecia areata. Some clones in this sample may be carry-over from other donors' samples.

This clonotype occurred many times. The chain employs TRBV7-3 and TRBJ1-1; tentatively, D is TRBD1 (6 bases). V lost 5 bases to trimming and J lost 8 bases, with 15 bases between them. This CDR3 comprises 13 residues. From germline, CDR1 is SGHTA and CDR2 FQGTGA. This chain's CDR3 is CASSPGQGQEAFF. As DNA, the CDR3 is TGTGCCAGCAGCCCTGGGCAGGGACAAGAAGCTTTCTTT. The whole variable domain, remainder taken from reference TRBV7-3 and TRBJ1-1, is GAGVSQTPSNKVTEKGKYVELRCDPISGHTALYWYRQSLGQGPEFLIYFQGTGAADDSGLPNDRFFAVRPEGSVSTLKIQRTERGDSAVYLCASSPGQGQEAFFGQGTRLTVV.

There are many counts of this clonotype. The gene calls are TRBV25-1 and TRBJ2-3, with a tentative D call TRBD1 (5 bases). V lost 5 bases, J lost 9 bases, and 9 bases lay in between. This CDR3 contains 11 residues. CDR1 is MGHDK and CDR2 is SYGVNS in the germline V gene. CDR3 in amino acids: CASSTGPTQYF. The CDR3, as DNA: TGTGCCAGCAGTACAGGTCCCACGCAGTATTTT.

The V and J genes are TRBV5-8 and TRBJ1-5, with D maybe TRBD1 (5 bases). Germline CDR1 SGHTS, CDR2 YDEGEE. The CDR3 contains 17 residues. The germline V and J ends were trimmed by 0 bases and 7 bases, with 20 bases remaining between them. Written as DNA, the CDR3 is TGTGCCAGCAGCTTGGTTAGGGGCGGAGGGATTAGGCAGCCCCAGCATTTT. This codes for CASSLVRGGGIRQPQHF.

This clonotype has a handful of counts. V usage is TRBV18 and J usage is TRBJ2-4; 11 bases line up with TRBD1. J gave up 6 bases and V 3 bases, and 7 bases lay outside the gene matches. Germline V gene sequence: CDR1 KGHSH, CDR2 LQKENI. The CDR3 loop spans 16 amino acids. The CDR3 spells CASSPSPGQGVNIQYF. The CDR3, as DNA: TGTGCCAGCTCACCGTCGCCGGGACAGGGGGTAAACATTCAGTACTTC.

This clonotype was recorded at least ten times. This chain links TRBV2 with TRBJ1-1; D is undetermined. From germline, CDR1 is SNHLY and CDR2 FYNNEI. This CDR3 is built from 14 residues. The germline V and J ends were trimmed by 5 bases and 4 bases, with 14 bases remaining between them. The CDR3 protein is CASSSRPVGTEAFF. CDR3 in DNA: TGTGCCAGCAGTTCCAGACCGGTGGGCACTGAAGCTTTCTTT.

This clonotype was found a few times. The rearrangement uses TRBV2 and TRBJ1-1, with 12 positions matching TRBD1. Germline CDR1 SNHLY, CDR2 FYNNEI. This CDR3 has 14 residues. The ends lost 8 bases at V and 4 bases at J; junction bases unmatched: 5. The CDR3 here is CASGTGGGSTEAFF. The CDR3 DNA reads TGTGCCAGCGGGACAGGGGGCGGGTCCACTGAAGCTTTCTTT.

This clonotype was counted many times. The chain uses TRBV24-1 and TRBJ2-2, with 7 nucleotides matching TRBD1. V shed 4 bases and J 0 bases; nucleotides not matched to a gene: 4. Germline CDR1 and CDR2: KGHDR and SFDVKD. The CDR3 is 16 amino acids. CDR3 nucleotide sequence: TGTGCCACCAGTGACCCTACAGGGGCGAACACCGGGGAGCTGTTTTTT. It encodes CATSDPTGANTGELFF.

The CDR3 sequence: CASSLGLAGGLGHTQYF. The DNA for the CDR3 is TGTGCCAGCAGTCTCGGACTAGCGGGGGGGCTAGGACATACGCAGTATTTT. J is TRBJ2-3 and V is TRBV6-6; 15 nucleotides agree with TRBD2. The CDR3 contains 17 residues. V shed 5 bases and J 7 bases; nucleotides not matched to a gene: 10. Germline loops: CDR1 MNHNY, CDR2 SVGAGI (reference sequence).

The rearrangement joins TRBV6-5 to TRBJ1-6; no reliable D call. Germline loops: CDR1 MNHEY, CDR2 SVGAGI. Deletions cut 2 bases from V and 6 bases from J, with 8 bases between. The CDR3 totals 14 residues. Written as DNA, the CDR3 is TGTGCCAGCAGTTACACTCGGTTTAATTCACCCCTCCACTTT. Translated, it gives CASSYTRFNSPLHF.

This clonotype occurred many times. V gene TRBV7-9 combines with J gene TRBJ2-1, with a tentative D call TRBD2 (5 bases). Germline V gene lookup returns CDR1 SEHNR and CDR2 FQNEAQ (reference sequence). There are 12 residues in the CDR3. The germline V and J ends were trimmed by 2 bases and 8 bases, with 7 bases remaining between them. CDR3: CASSLSGDEQFF. CDR3 coding DNA: TGTGCCAGCAGCTTATCCGGGGATGAGCAGTTCTTC. Together with reference TRBV7-9 and TRBJ2-1, the CDR3 gives the full variable domain: DTGVSQNPRHKITKRGQNVTFRCDPISEHNRLYWYRQTLGQGPEFLTYFQNEAQLEKSRLLSDRFSAERPKGSFSTLEIQRTEQGDSAMYLCASSLSGDEQFFGPGTRLTVL.

This clonotype was recorded a few times. The V gene is TRBV12-3 or TRBV12-4, the J gene TRBJ2-3, with TRBD2 matching 11 bases. V gave up 6 bases and J gave up 3 bases; unmatched junction bases: 5. The CDR3 totals 15 residues. CDR3 protein: CASRSTSGRTDTQYF. The CDR3 nucleotides are TGTGCCAGCAGGTCCACTAGCGGGAGAACAGATACGCAGTATTTT.

At least ten counts were recorded for this clonotype. The chain employs TRBV7-3 and TRBJ1-1; D gene uncertain. Per germline, CDR1 SGHTA and CDR2 FQGTGA. Trimming cost V 4 bases and J 1 base, with 7 bases left between them. This CDR3 contains 13 residues. The CDR3 DNA is TGTGCCAGCAGCTCGACAAGGAACACTGAAGCTTTCTTT. Protein: CASSSTRNTEAFF.

This clonotype was seen at least ten times. The V gene is TRBV4-3, the J gene TRBJ1-2; D is possibly TRBD1 (6 bases). V was cut by 0 bases and J by 6 bases, with 17 bases left in between. Germline V lookup: CDR1 LGHNA, CDR2 YSLEER. This CDR3 comprises 16 residues. The CDR3 region has the DNA TGCGCCAGCAGCCAAGAAGTCGCAGGGCAGGGGAATGGCTACACCTTC. Encoded protein: CASSQEVAGQGNGYTF.

This clonotype was recorded at least ten times. The V and J genes are TRBV25-1 and TRBJ2-3, with 7 bases fitting TRBD2. With 5 bases clipped from V and 2 bases from J, the junction kept 13 bases outside the gene matches. The CDR3 loop spans 17 amino acids. Germline-derived CDR1 and CDR2 are MGHDK and SYGVNS. The CDR3, as DNA: TGTGCCAGCAGTACCTACGGTGCGGGGAGGGCCACAGATACGCAGTATTTT. Protein sequence: CASSTYGAGRATDTQYF. Together with reference TRBV25-1 and TRBJ2-3, the CDR3 gives the full variable domain: EADIYQTPRYLVIGTGKKITLECSQTMGHDKMYWYQQDPGMELHLIHYSYGVNSTEKGDLSSESTVSRIRTEHFPLTLESARPSHTSQYLCASSTYGAGRATDTQYFGPGTRLTVL.

This clonotype was observed many times. V usage is TRBV3-1 and J usage is TRBJ2-2; D ambiguous. V gave up 0 bases and J gave up 4 bases, with 9 bases separating them. Germline CDR1 reads LGHDT; CDR2 reads YNNKEL (reference sequence). The CDR3 is made up of 15 amino acids. The CDR3 DNA sequence: TGTGCCAGCAGCCAAGAAACTCAGTTCACCGGGGAGCTGTTTTTT. This translates into CASSQETQFTGELFF. The full variable domain, rest sourced from reference TRBV3-1 and TRBJ2-2, is DTAVSQTPKYLVTQMGNDKSIKCEQNLGHDTMYWYKQDSKKFLKIMFSYNNKELIINETVPNRFSPKSPDKAHLNLHINSLELGDSAVYFCASSQETQFTGELFFGEGSRLTVL.

This clonotype has ten or more counts. The chain uses TRBV11-1 and TRBJ2-2; D remains unclear. The CDR3 covers 12 residues. CDR1 SGHAT and CDR2 FQDESV come from the germline V gene (reference sequence). V lost 6 bases, J lost 4 bases, and 6 bases lay in between. This CDR3 reads CASSLTTGELFF. CDR3 in DNA: TGTGCCAGCAGTCTCACCACCGGGGAGCTGTTTTTT.

There are a few counts of this clonotype. The CDR3 region is CASSYSKSGNTGELFF. Written as DNA, the CDR3 is TGTGCCAGCAGTTACTCGAAAAGCGGTAACACCGGGGAGCTGTTTTTT. V and J are TRBV6-2 or TRBV6-3 and TRBJ2-2; TRBD2 is a possible D gene (5 bases). This CDR3 has 16 amino acids. Germline CDR1 reads MNHEY; CDR2 reads SVGEGT. Trimming cost V 0 bases and J 2 bases, with 10 bases left between them.

This clonotype has at least ten counts. The V and J genes are TRBV24-1 and TRBJ2-1; weak D call: TRBD2 (6 bases). CDR1 is KGHDR, CDR2 SFDVKD, per germline. V lost 3 bases to trimming and J lost 0 bases, with 11 bases between them. The CDR3 extends over 16 amino acids. For the CDR3, the DNA is TGTGCCACCAGTGATCCTGACGGGAGCTCCTACAATGAGCAGTTCTTC. Protein: CATSDPDGSSYNEQFF.

In this sample, this clonotype turned up many times. As DNA, the CDR3 is TGTGCCAGTACCTCCGGCCTAGATCAGCCCCAGCATTTT. Protein sequence: CASTSGLDQPQHF. V usage is TRBV19 and J usage is TRBJ1-5; D gene uncertain. CDR1 LNHDA and CDR2 SQIVND come from the germline V gene (reference sequence). This CDR3 has 13 residues. Trimming removed 7 bases from V and 5 bases from J, with 12 bases in between.

This chain connects TRBV11-2 to TRBJ2-1; D may correspond to TRBD1 or TRBD2 (5 bases each). The CDR3 sequence is 16 residues long. Germline-derived CDR1 and CDR2 are SGHAT and FQNNGV. With 0 bases removed from V and 0 bases from J, the gap between germline ends came to 9 bases. CDR3 loop: CASSLDRGPSYNEQFF. CDR3 sequence (DNA): TGTGCCAGCAGCTTAGACCGGGGCCCCTCCTACAATGAGCAGTTCTTC.

This clonotype was detected a few times. The chain uses TRBV2 and TRBJ2-3; perhaps TRBD2 as D (6 bases). V dropped 1 base and J dropped 10 bases, with 12 bases sitting between them. The germline CDR1 and CDR2 sequences are SNHLY and FYNNEI. CDR3 length equals 13 residues. In DNA, the CDR3 is TGTGCCAGCAGTGAAGTAGGCGGGGAATCGCAGTATTTT. This sequence encodes CASSEVGGESQYF.

J is TRBJ1-5 and V is TRBV29-1, with D maybe TRBD1 (6 bases). The V end lost 3 bases, the J end lost 0 bases, and 18 bases lay between the germline ends. The germline V gene encodes CDR1 SQVTM and CDR2 ANQGSEA. The CDR3 is 17 residues long. CDR3 coding DNA: TGCAGCGTTGATGGGGACAATTCTCCGTATAGCAATCAGCCCCAGCATTTT. Protein sequence: CSVDGDNSPYSNQPQHF.

This clonotype has more than one count but fewer than ten. This rearrangement joins TRBV28 to TRBJ2-7, with a tentative D call TRBD1 (5 bases). Trimming removed 3 bases at V and 2 bases at J, with 17 bases between. The CDR3 extends over 16 amino acids. Germline values: CDR1 MDHEN, CDR2 SYDVKM. For the CDR3, the DNA is TGTGCCAGCAGTTTCCCCACCGGCCTCAGGGCCTACGAGCAGTACTTC. Protein sequence: CASSFPTGLRAYEQYF.

In its sample, this clonotype was seen many times. The chain recombines TRBV20-1 with TRBJ1-4, with 10 bases that match TRBD1. V lost 3 bases to trimming and J lost 8 bases; unmatched junction nucleotides: 6. Per the germline V gene, CDR1 is DFQATT and CDR2 is SNEGSKA (reference sequence). The CDR3 loop spans 14 amino acids. The DNA for the CDR3 is TGCAGTGCTAGCCAGGGACAGGGGACCGAAAAACTGTTTTTT. It codes for CSASQGQGTEKLFF.

The chain employs TRBV7-9 and TRBJ2-7; TRBD1 matches at 9 bases. The CDR3 contains 14 residues. The junction had 9 bases not matched to a gene; V was cut back by 7 bases and J by 5 bases. CDR1 and CDR2 from the germline V gene are SEHNR and FQNEAQ (reference sequence). This CDR3 reads CASTDVGQGDEQYF. CDR3 nucleotides: TGTGCCAGCACCGACGTGGGACAGGGAGACGAGCAGTACTTC.

The chain uses TRBV5-5 and TRBJ2-1, with a tentative D call TRBD2 (7 bases). Germline assignment: CDR1 SGHKS and CDR2 YYEKEE (reference sequence). The V end lost 4 bases, the J end lost 7 bases, and 18 bases lay between the germline ends. The CDR3 contains 15 residues. CDR3 sequence (DNA): TGTGCCAGCAGCGCAATGGGGGGGCCAGGTAATGAGCAGTTCTTC. Its translation is CASSAMGGPGNEQFF.

This clonotype was detected only a few times. In nucleotides, the CDR3 is TGCAGTGTTCGAACAGGGGGCGGATATCAGCCCCAGCATTTT. Its protein is CSVRTGGGYQPQHF. The rearrangement uses TRBV20-1 and TRBJ1-5; 9 bases map to TRBD1. J was trimmed by 5 bases and V by 7 bases; bases with no gene match: 9. The length of the CDR3 is 14 residues. CDR1 DFQATT and CDR2 SNEGSKA come from the germline V gene (reference sequence).